The present TCR beta chain was sequenced within a study of technical replicates of blood from a handful of donors. Profiled with immunoSEQ multiplex PCR; TCRdb holds only in-frame clones, not every one. The sample shows roughly 82,000 clones, under 96% of them seen only once. V was pared by 7 bases and J by 4 bases, with 10 bases of the junction left unmatched. The CDR3 sequence is 15 residues long. The germline gives CDR1 MDHEN, CDR2 SYDVKM. The rearrangement uses TRBV28 and TRBJ2-1; 7 nucleotides match TRBD2. Sequenced sample: T cells isolated from PBMCs. This clonotype was sampled from a human donor in good health. The CDR3 sequence: CASKEGRGPYNEQFF. In nucleotides, the CDR3 is TGTGCCAGCAAGGAGGGGAGGGGCCCTTACAATGAGCAGTTCTTC. The complete variable domain, with remaining parts taken from reference TRBV28 and TRBJ2-1, reads DVKVTQSSRYLVKRTGEKVFLECVQDMDHENMFWYRQDPGLGLRLIYFSYDVKMKEKGDIPEGYSVSREKKERFSLILESASTNQTSMYLCASKEGRGPYNEQFFGPGTRLTVL.